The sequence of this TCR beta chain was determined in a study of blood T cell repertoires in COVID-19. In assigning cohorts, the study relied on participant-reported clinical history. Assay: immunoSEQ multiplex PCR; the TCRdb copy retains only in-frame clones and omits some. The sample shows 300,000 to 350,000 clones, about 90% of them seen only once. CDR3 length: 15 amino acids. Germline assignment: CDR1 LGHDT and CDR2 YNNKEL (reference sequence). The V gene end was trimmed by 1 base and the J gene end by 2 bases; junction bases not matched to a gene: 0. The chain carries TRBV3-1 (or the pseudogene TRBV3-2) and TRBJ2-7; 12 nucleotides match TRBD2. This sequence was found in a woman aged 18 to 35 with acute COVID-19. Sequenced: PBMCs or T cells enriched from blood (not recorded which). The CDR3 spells CASSQGLAGAYEQYF. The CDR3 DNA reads TGTGCCAGCAGCCAAGGACTAGCGGGAGCCTACGAGCAGTACTTC.